A few counts support the clone carrying this T cell receptor (beta chain). This entry belongs to a study of regulatory T cells in long-lasting Graves disease. CDR3-region Arm-PCR and iRepertoire HTBI primers produced the TCR beta libraries. TCRdb reanalysed the multiplex PCR reads using MiXCR and keeps one entry per CDR3 protein. The sample records around 420,000 distinct CDR3 sequences, about 14% being singletons. Described time point: newly diagnosed GD, antithyroid drugs for less than 3 months. Researchers made the TCR library from RNA that was extracted from PBMCs. This CDR3 comprises 13 residues. With V trimmed by 5 bases and J by 4 bases, 2 bases remained unmatched. CDR1 is SGDLS and CDR2 is YYNGEE in the germline V gene.

The chain combines TRBV9 with TRBJ2-2, with 7 nucleotides matching TRBD1. The receptor's source is a female donor with Graves disease. The sample in question was peripheral blood mononuclear cells (PBMCs), obtained at new diagnosis, from a patient treated with antithyroid drugs. CDR3 region: CASRAGGTGELFF. The CDR3 DNA reads as TGTGCCAGCAGGGCAGGGGGCACCGGGGAGCTGTTTTTT. The full variable domain, completed using reference TRBV9 and TRBJ2-2, is DSGVTQTPKHLITATGQRVTLRCSPRSGDLSVYWYQQSLDQGLQFLIQYYNGEERAKGNILERFSAQQFPDLHSELNLSSLELGDSALYFCASRAGGTGELFFGEGSRLTVL.